This TCR beta chain was recorded in a study of T-cell reconstitution after alpha-beta-depleted transplantation in children. It was with unique molecular identifiers that the TCRbeta library was prepared. TCRdb re-analysed the PCR reads in MiXCR, keeping a single row per CDR3 protein. This sample yields some 200,000 distinct CDR3 sequences, of which 6.5% to 7.5% are seen a single time; 3% to 3.5% belongs to the top ten. The CDR3 is 14 amino acids. V lost 3 bases to trimming and J lost 4 bases, with 12 bases between them. This clonotype was counted at least ten times. This material consisted of PBMCs from the stem cell graft donor, taken from the stem cell graft. The chain employs TRBV12-3 or TRBV12-4 and TRBJ1-2; D perhaps matches TRBD1 (5 bases). The TCR sequence derives from a human donor who donated a stem cell graft to a child with Wiskott-Aldrich syndrome. The CDR3 spells CASSLGVGGYGYTF. The CDR3 nucleotides read TGTGCCAGCAGTTTGGGGGTCGGTGGCTATGGCTACACCTTC.